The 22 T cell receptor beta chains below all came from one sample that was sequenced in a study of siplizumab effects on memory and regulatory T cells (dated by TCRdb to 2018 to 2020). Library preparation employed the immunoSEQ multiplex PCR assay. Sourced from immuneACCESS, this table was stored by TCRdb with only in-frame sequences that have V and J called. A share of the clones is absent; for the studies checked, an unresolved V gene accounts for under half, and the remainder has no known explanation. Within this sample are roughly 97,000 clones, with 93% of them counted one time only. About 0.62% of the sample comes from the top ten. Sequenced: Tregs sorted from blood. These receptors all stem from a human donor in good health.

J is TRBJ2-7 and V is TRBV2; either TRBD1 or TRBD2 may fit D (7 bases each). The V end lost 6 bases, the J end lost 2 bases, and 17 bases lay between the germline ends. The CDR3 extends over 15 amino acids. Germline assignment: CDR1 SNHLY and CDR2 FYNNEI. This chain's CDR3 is CASSARGGGTYEQYF. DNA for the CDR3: TGTGCCAGCAGCGCACGGGGAGGGGGCACCTACGAGCAGTACTTC.

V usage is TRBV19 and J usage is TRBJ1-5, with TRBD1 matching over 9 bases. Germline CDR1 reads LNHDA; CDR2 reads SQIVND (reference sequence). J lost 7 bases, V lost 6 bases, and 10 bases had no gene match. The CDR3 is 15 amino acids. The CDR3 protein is CASRLQGALGQPQHF. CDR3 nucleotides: TGTGCCAGTAGGCTACAGGGGGCGCTGGGCCAGCCCCAGCATTTT.

CDR3 nucleotide sequence: TGTGCCAGCAGCTTAGAGTCGGGGGGGATCACAGATACGCAGTATTTT. This encodes CASSLESGGITDTQYF. The rearrangement joins TRBV7-2 to TRBJ2-3; TRBD2 aligns across 8 bases. CDR1 and CDR2 from the germline V gene are SGHTA and FQGNSA. V was clipped by 1 base and J by 2 bases; unmatched bases: 5. The CDR3 sequence is 16 residues long.

CDR3 loop: CASSLAGFRYNEQFF. The CDR3 bases are TGTGCCAGCAGCTTAGCGGGGTTTCGCTACAATGAGCAGTTCTTC. The chain has TRBV7-9 and TRBJ2-1; the D is unclear. There are 15 residues in the CDR3. Trimming shortened V by 0 bases and J by 3 bases, and 9 bases separated the two germline ends. Germline V gene lookup returns CDR1 SEHNR and CDR2 FQNEAQ (reference sequence). The full variable domain, with the rest looked up from reference TRBV7-9 and TRBJ2-1, is DTGVSQNPRHKITKRGQNVTFRCDPISEHNRLYWYRQTLGQGPEFLTYFQNEAQLEKSRLLSDRFSAERPKGSFSTLEIQRTEQGDSAMYLCASSLAGFRYNEQFFGPGTRLTVL.

CDR3 sequence reads: CASRLDRDYGYTF. CDR3 DNA: TGTGCCAGCAGACTCGACAGGGATTATGGCTACACCTTC. The chain employs TRBV2 and TRBJ1-2; 7 nucleotides agree with TRBD1. This CDR3 is 13 amino acids long. Germline V gene sequence: CDR1 SNHLY, CDR2 FYNNEI. V lost 6 bases, J lost 5 bases, and 6 bases stayed unmatched.

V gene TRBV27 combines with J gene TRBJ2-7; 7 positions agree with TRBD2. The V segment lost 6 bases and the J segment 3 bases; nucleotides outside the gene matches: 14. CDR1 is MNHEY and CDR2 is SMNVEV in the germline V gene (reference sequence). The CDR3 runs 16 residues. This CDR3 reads CASSLTPGGNYYEQYF. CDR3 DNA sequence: TGTGCCAGCAGCCTAACGCCCGGGGGGAACTACTACGAGCAGTACTTC.

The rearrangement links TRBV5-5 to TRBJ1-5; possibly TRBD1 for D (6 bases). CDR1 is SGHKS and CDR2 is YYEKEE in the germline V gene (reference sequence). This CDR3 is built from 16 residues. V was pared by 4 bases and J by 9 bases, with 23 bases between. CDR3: CASSLHYRVREGPQHF. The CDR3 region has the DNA TGTGCCAGCAGCCTACATTACAGGGTACGAGAGGGGCCCCAGCATTTT.

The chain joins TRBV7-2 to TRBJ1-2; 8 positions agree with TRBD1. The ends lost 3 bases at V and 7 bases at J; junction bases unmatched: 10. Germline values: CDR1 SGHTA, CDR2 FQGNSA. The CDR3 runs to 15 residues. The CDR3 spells CASSFSGGPLLGYTF. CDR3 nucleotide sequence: TGTGCCAGCAGCTTTTCAGGGGGCCCGTTACTTGGCTACACCTTC.

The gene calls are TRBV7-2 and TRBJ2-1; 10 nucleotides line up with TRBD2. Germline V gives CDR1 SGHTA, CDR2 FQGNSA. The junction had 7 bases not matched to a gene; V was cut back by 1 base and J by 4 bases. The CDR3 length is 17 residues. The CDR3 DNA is TGTGCCAGCAGCTTAGTTTCTAGCGGGGGAGAGTACAATGAGCAGTTCTTC. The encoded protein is CASSLVSSGGEYNEQFF.

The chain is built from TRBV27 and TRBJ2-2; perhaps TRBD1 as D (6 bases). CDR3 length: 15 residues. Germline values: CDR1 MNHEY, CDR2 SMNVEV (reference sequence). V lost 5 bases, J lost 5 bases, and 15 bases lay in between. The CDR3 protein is CASSTPGHPTGELFF. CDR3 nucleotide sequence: TGTGCCAGCAGTACCCCGGGACACCCGACCGGGGAGCTGTTTTTT.

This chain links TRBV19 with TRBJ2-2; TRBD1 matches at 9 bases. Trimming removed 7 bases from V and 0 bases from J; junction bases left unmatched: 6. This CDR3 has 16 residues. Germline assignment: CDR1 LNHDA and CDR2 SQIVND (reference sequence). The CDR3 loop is CASKNRGPTNTGELFF. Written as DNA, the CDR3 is TGTGCCAGTAAGAACAGGGGGCCCACGAACACCGGGGAGCTGTTTTTT.

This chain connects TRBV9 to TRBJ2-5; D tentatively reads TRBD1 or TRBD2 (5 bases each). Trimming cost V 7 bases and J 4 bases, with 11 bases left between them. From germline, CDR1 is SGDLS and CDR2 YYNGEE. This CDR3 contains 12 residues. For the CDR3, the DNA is TGTGCCAGCTCCCCGAGGGGAGAGACCCAGTACTTC. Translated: CASSPRGETQYF.

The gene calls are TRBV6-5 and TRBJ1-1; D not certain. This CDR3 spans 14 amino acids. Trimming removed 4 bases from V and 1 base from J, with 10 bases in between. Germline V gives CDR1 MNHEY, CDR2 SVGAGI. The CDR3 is CASSWTPQNTEAFF. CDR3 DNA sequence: TGTGCCAGCAGTTGGACTCCCCAGAACACTGAAGCTTTCTTT.

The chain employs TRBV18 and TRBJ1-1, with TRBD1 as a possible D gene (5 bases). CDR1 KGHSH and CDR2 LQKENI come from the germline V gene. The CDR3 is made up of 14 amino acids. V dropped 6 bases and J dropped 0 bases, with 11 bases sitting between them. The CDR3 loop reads CASSSGEMNTEAFF. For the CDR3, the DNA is TGTGCCAGCTCTTCGGGGGAAATGAACACTGAAGCTTTCTTT.

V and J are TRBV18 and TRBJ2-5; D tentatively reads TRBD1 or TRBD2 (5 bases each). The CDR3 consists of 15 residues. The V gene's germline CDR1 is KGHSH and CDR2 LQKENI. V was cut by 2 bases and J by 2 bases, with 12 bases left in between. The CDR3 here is CASSPIPGRQETQYF. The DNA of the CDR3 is TGTGCCAGCTCACCAATTCCGGGGCGGCAAGAGACCCAGTACTTC. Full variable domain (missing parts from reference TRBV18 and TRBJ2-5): NAGVMQNPRHLVRRRGQEARLRCSPMKGHSHVYWYRQLPEEGLKFMVYLQKENIIDESGMPKERFSAEFPKEGPSILRIQQVVRGDSAAYFCASSPIPGRQETQYFGPGTRLLVL.

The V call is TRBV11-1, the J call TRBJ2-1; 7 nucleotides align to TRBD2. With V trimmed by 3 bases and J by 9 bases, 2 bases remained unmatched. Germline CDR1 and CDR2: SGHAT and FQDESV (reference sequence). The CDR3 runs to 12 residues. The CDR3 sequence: CASSFPSGEQFF. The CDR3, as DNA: TGTGCCAGCAGCTTCCCTAGCGGTGAGCAGTTCTTC. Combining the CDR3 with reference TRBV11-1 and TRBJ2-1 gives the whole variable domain EAEVAQSPRYKITEKSQAVAFWCDPISGHATLYWYRQILGQGPELLVQFQDESVVDDSQLPKDRFSAERLKGVDSTLKIQPAELGDSAMYLCASSFPSGEQFFGPGTRLTVL.

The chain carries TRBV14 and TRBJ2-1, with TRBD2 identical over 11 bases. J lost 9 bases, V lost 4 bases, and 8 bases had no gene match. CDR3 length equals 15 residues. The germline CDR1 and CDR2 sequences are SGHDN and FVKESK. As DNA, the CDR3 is TGTGCCAGCAGCCCGGTAGCGGGAGGGGCGGGTGAGCAGTTCTTC. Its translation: CASSPVAGGAGEQFF.

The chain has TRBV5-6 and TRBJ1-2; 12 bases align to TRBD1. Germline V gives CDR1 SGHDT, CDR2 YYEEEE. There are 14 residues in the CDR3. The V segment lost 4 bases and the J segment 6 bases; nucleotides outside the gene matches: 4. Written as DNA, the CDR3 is TGTGCCAGCAGCCCGGGACAGGGGGCGGATGGCTACACCTTC. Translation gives CASSPGQGADGYTF.

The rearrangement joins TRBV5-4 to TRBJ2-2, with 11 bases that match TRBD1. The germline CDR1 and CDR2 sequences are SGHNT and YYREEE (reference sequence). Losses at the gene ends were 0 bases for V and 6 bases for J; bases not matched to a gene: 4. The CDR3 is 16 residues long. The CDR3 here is CASSLAGGQGAGELFF. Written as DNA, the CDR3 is TGTGCCAGCAGCTTGGCTGGGGGACAGGGGGCCGGGGAGCTGTTTTTT.

The DNA for the CDR3 is TGTGCCAGCAGCTTACTTGGGTGGGGGGACTATGGCTACACCTTC. Translated: CASSLLGWGDYGYTF. The chain is built from TRBV7-9 and TRBJ1-2; D is possibly TRBD1 (5 bases). The germline V gene has CDR1 SEHNR and CDR2 FQNEAQ (reference sequence). The CDR3 extends over 15 amino acids. The V gene lost 2 bases and the J gene lost 3 bases, with 13 bases spanning the gap.

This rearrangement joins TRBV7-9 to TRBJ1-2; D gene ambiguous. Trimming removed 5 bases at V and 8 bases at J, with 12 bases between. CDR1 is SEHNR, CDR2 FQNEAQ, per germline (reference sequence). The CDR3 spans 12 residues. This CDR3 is CASSLGVGGYTF. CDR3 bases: TGTGCCAGCAGCCTCGGGGTGGGAGGCTACACCTTC.

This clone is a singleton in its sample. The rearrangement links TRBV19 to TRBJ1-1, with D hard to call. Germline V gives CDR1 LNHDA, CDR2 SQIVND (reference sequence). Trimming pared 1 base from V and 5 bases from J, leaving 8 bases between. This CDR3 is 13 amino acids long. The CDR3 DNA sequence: TGTGCCAGTAGTATAGCCCTCAGGACTGAAGCTTTCTTT. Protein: CASSIALRTEAFF.